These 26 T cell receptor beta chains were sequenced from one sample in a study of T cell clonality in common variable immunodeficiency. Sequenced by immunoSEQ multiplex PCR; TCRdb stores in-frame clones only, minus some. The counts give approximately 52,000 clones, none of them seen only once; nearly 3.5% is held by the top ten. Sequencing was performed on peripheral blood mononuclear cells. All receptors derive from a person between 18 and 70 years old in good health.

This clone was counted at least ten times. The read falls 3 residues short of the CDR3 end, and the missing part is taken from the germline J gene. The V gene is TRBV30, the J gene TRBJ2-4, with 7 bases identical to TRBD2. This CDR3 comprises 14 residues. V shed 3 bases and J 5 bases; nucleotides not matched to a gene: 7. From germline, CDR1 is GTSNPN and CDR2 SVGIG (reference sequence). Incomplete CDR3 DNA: TGTGCCTGGAGGGCCAGGGCGGGGGAAAACATT. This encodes CAWRARAGENI. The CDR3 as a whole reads CAWRARAGENIQYF.

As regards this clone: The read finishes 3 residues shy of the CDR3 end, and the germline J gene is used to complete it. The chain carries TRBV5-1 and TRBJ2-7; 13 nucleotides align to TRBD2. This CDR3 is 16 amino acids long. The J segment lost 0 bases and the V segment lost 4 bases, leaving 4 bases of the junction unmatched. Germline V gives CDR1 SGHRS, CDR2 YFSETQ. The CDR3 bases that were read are TGCGCCAGCAGCCCGAGGACTAGCGGGAGCTCCTACGAG. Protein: CASSPRTSGSSYE. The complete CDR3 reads CASSPRTSGSSYEQYF.

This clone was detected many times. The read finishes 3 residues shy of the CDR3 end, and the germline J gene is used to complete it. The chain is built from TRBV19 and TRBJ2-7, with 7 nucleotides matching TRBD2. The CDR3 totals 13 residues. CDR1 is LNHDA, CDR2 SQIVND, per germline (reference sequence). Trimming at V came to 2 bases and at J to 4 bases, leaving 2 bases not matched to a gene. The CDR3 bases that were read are TGTGCCAGTAGTATAAAAGCGGGATACGAG. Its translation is CASSIKAGYE. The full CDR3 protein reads CASSIKAGYEQYF.

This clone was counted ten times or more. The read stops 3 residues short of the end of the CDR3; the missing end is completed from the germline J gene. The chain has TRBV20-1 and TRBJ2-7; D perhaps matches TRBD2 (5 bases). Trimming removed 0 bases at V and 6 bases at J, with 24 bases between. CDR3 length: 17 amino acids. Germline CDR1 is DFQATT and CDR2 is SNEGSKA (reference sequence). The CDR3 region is CSARDFSGGGSKREQYF. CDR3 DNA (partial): TGCAGTGCTAGAGATTTCAGCGGCGGAGGTAGCAAACGCGAG.

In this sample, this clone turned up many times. The CDR3 sequence is CASSGLSDTGELFF. The sequenced part of the CDR3 DNA is TGTGCCAGCAGTGGTCTCTCGGACACCGGGGAG. The chain is built from TRBV6-1 and TRBJ2-2; no clear D. Read data end 3 residues before the CDR3 end; the end is taken from the germline J gene. Germline lookup yields CDR1 MNHNS and CDR2 SASEGT. This CDR3 is built from 14 residues. Trimming stripped 4 bases from V and 3 bases from J, with 9 bases between.

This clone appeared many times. The CDR3 loop is CASSDSTSGSNEQFF. CDR3 DNA (partial): TGTGCCAGCAGTGACTCGACTAGCGGGAGCAATGAG. This chain uses TRBV6-4 with TRBJ2-1; 12 bases fit TRBD2. The missing CDR3 end, 3 residues past where the read stops, is filled in from the germline J gene. V shed 0 bases and J 6 bases; nucleotides not matched to a gene: 0. The CDR3 covers 15 residues. Germline V gives CDR1 MRHNA, CDR2 SNTAGT.

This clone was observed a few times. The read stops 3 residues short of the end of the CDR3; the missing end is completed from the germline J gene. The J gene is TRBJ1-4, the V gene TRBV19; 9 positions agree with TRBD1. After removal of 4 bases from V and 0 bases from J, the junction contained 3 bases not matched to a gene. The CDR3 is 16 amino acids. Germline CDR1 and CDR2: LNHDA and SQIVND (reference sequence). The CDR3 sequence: CASSRRQGATNEKLFF. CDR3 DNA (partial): TGTGCCAGTAGTAGAAGACAGGGGGCAACTAATGAAAAA.

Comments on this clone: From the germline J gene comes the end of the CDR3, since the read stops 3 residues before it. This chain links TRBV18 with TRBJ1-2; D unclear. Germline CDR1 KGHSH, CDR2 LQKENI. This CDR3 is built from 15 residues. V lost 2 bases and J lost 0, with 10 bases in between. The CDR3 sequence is CASSPRRVANYGYTF. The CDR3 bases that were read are TGTGCCAGCTCACCAAGGCGGGTGGCTAACTATGGC. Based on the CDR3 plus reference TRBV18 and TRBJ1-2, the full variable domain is NAGVMQNPRHLVRRRGQEARLRCSPMKGHSHVYWYRQLPEEGLKFMVYLQKENIIDESGMPKERFSAEFPKEGPSILRIQQVVRGDSAAYFCASSPRRVANYGYTFGSGTRLTVV.

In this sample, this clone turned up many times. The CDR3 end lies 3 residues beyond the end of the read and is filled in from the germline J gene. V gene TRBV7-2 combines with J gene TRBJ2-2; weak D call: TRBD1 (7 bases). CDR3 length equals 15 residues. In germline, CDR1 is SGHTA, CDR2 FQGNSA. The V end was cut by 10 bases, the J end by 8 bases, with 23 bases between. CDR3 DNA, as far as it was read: TGTGCCACCAAACGCGGGACAGTCCTATCGGGGGAG. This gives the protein CATKRGTVLSGE. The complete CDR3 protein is CATKRGTVLSGELFF. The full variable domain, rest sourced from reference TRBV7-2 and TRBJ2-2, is GAGVSQSPSNKVTEKGKDVELRCDPISGHTALYWYRQSLGQGLEFLIYFQGNSAPDKSGLPSDRFSAERTGGSVSTLTIQRTQQEDSAVYLCATKRGTVLSGELFFGEGSRLTVL.

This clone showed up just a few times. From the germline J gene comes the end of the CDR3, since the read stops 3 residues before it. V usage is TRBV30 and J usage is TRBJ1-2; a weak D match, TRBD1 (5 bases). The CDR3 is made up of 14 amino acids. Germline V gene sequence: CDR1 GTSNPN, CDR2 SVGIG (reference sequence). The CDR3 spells CAWSGGSSYNDYTF. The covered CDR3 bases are TGTGCCTGGAGTGGGGGCAGCTCCTACAATGAC.

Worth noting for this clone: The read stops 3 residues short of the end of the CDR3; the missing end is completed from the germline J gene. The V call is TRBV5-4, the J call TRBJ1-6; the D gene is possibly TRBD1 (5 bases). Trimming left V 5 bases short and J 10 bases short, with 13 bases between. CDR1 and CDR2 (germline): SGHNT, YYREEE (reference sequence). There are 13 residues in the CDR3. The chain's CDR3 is CASREGFNSPLHF. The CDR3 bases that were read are TGTGCCAGCAGAGAGGGGTTTAACTCACCC.

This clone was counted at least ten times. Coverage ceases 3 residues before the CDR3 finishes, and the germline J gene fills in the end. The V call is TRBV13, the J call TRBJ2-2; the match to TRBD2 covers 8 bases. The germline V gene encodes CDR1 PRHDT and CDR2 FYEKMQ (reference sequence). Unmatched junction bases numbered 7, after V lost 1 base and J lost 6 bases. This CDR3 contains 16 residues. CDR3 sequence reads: CASSLVDSGKAGELFF. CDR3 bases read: TGTGCCAGCAGCTTAGTGGATAGCGGGAAGGCCGGGGAG.

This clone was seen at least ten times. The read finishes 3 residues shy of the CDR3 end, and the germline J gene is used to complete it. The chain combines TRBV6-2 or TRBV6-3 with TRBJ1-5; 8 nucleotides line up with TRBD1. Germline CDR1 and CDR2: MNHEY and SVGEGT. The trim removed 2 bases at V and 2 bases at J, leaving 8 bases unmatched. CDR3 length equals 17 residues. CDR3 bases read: TGTGCCAGCAGTTACACCCCAGGGGGCGCGGGCAATCAGCCC. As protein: CASSYTPGGAGNQP. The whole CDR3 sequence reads CASSYTPGGAGNQPQHF.

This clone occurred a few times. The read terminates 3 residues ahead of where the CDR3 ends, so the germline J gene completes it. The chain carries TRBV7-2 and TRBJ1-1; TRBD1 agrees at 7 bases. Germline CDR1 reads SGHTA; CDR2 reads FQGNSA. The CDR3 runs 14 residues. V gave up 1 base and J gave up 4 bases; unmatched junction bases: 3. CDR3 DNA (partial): TGTGCCAGCAGCTTAGATGCAGGGGGCACTGAA. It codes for CASSLDAGGTE. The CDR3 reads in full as CASSLDAGGTEAFF.

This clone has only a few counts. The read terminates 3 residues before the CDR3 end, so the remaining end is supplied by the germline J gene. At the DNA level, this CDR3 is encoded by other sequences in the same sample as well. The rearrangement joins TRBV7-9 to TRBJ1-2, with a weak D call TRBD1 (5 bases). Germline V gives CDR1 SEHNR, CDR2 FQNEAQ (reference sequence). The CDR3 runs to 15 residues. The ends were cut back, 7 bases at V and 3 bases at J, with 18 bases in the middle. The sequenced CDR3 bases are TGTGCCAGCACCGCTGACCAGGGAAAGGACTATGGC. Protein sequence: CASTADQGKDYG. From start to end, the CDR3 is CASTADQGKDYGYTF.

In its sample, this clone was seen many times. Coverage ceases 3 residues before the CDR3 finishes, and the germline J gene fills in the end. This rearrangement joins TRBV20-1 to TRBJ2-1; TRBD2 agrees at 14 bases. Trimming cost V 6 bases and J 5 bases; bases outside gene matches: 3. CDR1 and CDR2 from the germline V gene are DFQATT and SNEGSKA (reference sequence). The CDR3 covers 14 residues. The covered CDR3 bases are TGCAGTGCGCTGGGACTAGCGGGAGACAATGAG. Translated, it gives CSALGLAGDNE. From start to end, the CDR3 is CSALGLAGDNEQFF.

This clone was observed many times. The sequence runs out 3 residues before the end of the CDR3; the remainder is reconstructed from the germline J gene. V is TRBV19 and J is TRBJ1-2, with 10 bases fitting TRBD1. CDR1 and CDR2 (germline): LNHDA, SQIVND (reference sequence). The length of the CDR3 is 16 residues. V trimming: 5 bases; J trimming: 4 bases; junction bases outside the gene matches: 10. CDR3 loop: CASSLATGGSIYGYTF. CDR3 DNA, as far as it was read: TGTGCCAGTAGTCTAGCGACAGGGGGCTCAATCTATGGC.

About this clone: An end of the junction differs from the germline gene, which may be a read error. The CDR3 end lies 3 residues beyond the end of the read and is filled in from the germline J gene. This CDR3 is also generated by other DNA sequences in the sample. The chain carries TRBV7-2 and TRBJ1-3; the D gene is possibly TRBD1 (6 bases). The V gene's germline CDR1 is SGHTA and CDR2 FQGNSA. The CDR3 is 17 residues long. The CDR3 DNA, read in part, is TGTGCCAGCAGCTTAGCCGGGCTACAGGGAGGCGGAAACACG. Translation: CASSLAGLQGGGNT. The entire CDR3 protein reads CASSLAGLQGGGNTIYF.

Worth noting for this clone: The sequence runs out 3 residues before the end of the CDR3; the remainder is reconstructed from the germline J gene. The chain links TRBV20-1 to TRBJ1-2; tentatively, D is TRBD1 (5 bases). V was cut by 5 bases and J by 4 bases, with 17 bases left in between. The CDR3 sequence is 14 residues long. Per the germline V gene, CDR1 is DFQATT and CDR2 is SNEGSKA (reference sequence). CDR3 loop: CSAVMTDARYGYTF. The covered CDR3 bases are TGCAGTGCTGTGATGACAGATGCTCGCTATGGC.

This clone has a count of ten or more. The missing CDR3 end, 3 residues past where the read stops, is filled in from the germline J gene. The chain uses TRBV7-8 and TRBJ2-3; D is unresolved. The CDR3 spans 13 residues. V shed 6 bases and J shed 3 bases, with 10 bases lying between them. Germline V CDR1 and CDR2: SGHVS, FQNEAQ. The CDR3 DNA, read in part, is TGTGCCAGCAGGTTTAGTGCGACAGATACG. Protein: CASRFSATDT. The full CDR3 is CASRFSATDTQYF.

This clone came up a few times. The CDR3 loop is CASSMVGRGNTIYF. Partial CDR3 DNA: TGTGCCAGTAGTATGGTAGGGCGCGGAAACACC. The V gene is TRBV19, the J gene TRBJ1-3, with D unclear. The CDR3 end is not reached by the read, which stops 3 residues before it; the germline J gene fills it in. This CDR3 region has 14 residues. V lost 3 bases, J lost 4 bases, and 10 bases lay in between. Germline-derived CDR1 and CDR2 are LNHDA and SQIVND (reference sequence).

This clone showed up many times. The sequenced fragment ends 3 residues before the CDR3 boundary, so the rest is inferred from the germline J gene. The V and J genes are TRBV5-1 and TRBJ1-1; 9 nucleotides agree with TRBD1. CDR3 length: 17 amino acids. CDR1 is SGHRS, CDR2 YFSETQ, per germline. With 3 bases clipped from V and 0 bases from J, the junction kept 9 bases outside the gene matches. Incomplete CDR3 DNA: TGCGCCAGCAGCTCCCGGACAGGGGTAAACATGAACACTGAA. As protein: CASSSRTGVNMNTE. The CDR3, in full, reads CASSSRTGVNMNTEAFF.

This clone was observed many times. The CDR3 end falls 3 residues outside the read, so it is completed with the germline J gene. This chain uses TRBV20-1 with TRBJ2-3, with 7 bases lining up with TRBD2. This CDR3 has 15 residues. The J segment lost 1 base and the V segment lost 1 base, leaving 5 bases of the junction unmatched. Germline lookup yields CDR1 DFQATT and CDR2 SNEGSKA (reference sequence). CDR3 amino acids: CSARAGGSGTDTQYF. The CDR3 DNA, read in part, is TGCAGTGCTAGAGCCGGCGGGAGCGGCACAGATACG.

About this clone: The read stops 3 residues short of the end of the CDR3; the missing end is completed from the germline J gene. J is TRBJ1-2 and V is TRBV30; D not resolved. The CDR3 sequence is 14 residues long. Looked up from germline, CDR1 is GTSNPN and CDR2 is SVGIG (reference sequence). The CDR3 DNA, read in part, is TGTGCCTGGCTATCTAAGCGGGGAACCTACGAC. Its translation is CAWLSKRGTYD. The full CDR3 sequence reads CAWLSKRGTYDYTF.

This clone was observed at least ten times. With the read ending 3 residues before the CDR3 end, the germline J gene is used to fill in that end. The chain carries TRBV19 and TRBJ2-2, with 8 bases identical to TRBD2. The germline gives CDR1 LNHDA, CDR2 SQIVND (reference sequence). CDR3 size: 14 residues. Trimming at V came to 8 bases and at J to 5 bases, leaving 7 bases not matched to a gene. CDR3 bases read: TGTGCCAGTGGGCGCGGGAGGAGTACCGGGGAG. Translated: CASGRGRSTGE. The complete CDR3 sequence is CASGRGRSTGELFF. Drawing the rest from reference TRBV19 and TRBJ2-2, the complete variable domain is DGGITQSPKYLFRKEGQNVTLSCEQNLNHDAMYWYRQDPGQGLRLIYYSQIVNDFQKGDIAEGYSVSREKKESFPLTVTSAQKNPTAFYLCASGRGRSTGELFFGEGSRLTVL.

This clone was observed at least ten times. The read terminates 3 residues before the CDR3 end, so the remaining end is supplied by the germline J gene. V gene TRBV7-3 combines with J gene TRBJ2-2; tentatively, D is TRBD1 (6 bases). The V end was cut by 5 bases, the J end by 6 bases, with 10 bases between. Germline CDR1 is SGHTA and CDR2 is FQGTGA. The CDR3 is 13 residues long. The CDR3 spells CASSRQEAGELFF. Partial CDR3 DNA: TGTGCCAGCAGCAGACAGGAAGCCGGGGAG.